This note documents a single T cell receptor beta chain sequence. What this receptor recognizes is not known. A junction end diverges from the germline sequence, so it may reflect a read error. This sample is drawn from a study of blood T cells in healthy people across ages (dated by TCRdb to about 2015). In terms of the full investigation: In model experiments, roughly one uniquely barcoded TCR beta cDNA molecule per two T cells was captured by template switching. The donors were split into four age groups: young (average approximately 16 years), middle-aged (around 40), aged (approximately 59) and long-lived (about 74). The study analyzed two additional independent replicas of 1 million unique cDNA reads from the same blood draw for two donors, one aged 18 to 29 and one aged 80 or older. To avoid experimental bias, donors of different ages were spread randomly across the sequencing lanes. To track age-related changes in TCR beta repertoire diversity, the study relied on deep sequencing normalized with unique cDNA molecular identifiers. Study-wide findings and limitations: Since profiling was done on bulk unsorted PBMCs, naive and antigen-experienced compartments could not be conclusively compared. The CMV infection status of donors was not known, potentially confounding age-related changes in expanded clonotypes. As age increased, observed TCR beta diversity per million T cells dropped in a roughly linear way, and a significant reduction was already evident by age roughly 40. Estimates of total diversity based on one million sequenced T cells were considered lower bounds and underestimates. Compared with the aged group, more naive CD4+ T cells, fewer expanded clones and increased TCR diversity were shown by the long-lived group, suggesting age selection. The percentage of naive T cells measured by flow cytometry correlated strongly with observed TCR beta diversity.

Receptors were amplified or captured by 5' RACE. The sequencer was an Illumina HiSeq 2500. A second PCR of roughly 7 to 11 cycles was performed with a sample-barcoded 5' primer and a J-beta primer mix. A template-switch 5' adaptor carrying 12 random nucleotides introduced a unique molecular identifier onto each TCR beta cDNA molecule. Each sample yielded at least 2.5 million CDR3-containing paired-end reads. First-strand cDNA was synthesized from all RNA with the Mint cDNA synthesis kit, primed by a TRBC-specific oligonucleotide. Following uracil-DNA glycosylase treatment, a first 18-cycle PCR with universal primers M1SS and BC2_uni_R was performed on all cDNA. As for how the authors treated the data: Each sample was normalized by randomly selecting 1 million high-quality reads, each carrying a distinct molecular identifier. Reads sharing molecular identifiers were discarded rather than binned into consensus sequences. MiTCR, with a Q25 quality threshold and the strictest error-elimination algorithm, was used for CDR3 identification, clonotype clustering and error correction. A nonparametric unseen species model with Euler transformation was used to estimate lower-bound total TCR beta diversity. Clones were called with MiXCR by TCRdb after fastp trimmed the public reads at Q25, and only in-frame beta chains were retained. Each entry merges the rows of one CDR3 protein and shows their most common DNA and genes. The V and J calls follow TCRdb's processing rather than the paper's. In this sample the table shows about 1,800,000 distinct CDR3 sequences, approximately 28% of which occur a single time. The ten largest clones add up to more than 6% of the sample.

The roughly 39 donors, aged 6 to 90 years, were systemically healthy Caucasian individuals from Russia. Around 10 milliliters of peripheral blood were drawn from each donor into EDTA-treated Vacutainer tubes. Ficoll-Paque density-gradient centrifugation was used to isolate PBMCs, with at least 6.5 million per sample. Total RNA, at least 5 micrograms per sample, was extracted from PBMCs with Trizol reagent. For every donor, an aliquot of PBMCs went through flow cytometry to measure the percentages of naive CD45RAhigh/CD27high T cells. Sequenced material: blood. The clonotype comes from a woman in her twenties or thirties in good health.

The DNA sequence is given as TGCAGTGCTCCCGCCGGGACAGGAACCTACGAACAGTACTTC. This is translated as CSAPAGTGTYEQYF. The rearranged chain carries TRBV20-1 and TRBJ2-7; 8 central nucleotides agree with TRBD1. Based on the germline V gene (reference sequence), the CDR1 and CDR2 sequences are DFQATT and SNEGSKA. The CDR3 runs 14 amino acids, cysteine and phenylalanine included. Only CDR3 DNA remains: 42 bases, in frame from the first base.